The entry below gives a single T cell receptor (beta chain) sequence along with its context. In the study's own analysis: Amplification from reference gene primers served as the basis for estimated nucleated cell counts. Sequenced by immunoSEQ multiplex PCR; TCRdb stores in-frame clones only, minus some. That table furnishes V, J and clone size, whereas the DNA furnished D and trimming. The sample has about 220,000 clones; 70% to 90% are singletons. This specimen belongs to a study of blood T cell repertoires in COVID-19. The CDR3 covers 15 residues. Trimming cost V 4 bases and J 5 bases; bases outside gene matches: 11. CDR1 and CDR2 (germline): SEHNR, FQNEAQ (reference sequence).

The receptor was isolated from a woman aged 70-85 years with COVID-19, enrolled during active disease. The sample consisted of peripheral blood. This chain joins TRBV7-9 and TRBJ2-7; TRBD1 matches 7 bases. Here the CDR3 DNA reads TGTGCCAGCAGCTGGGCCGGGACAGTGCAAGACGAGCAGTACTTC. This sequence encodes CASSWAGTVQDEQYF.